Sequencing of this TCR beta chain was carried out in a study of blood T cell repertoires in COVID-19. Study summary: Acute-phase and convalescent COVID-19 samples originated in the United States, Italy and Spain. T cells, B-cell-depleted T cells, or PBMCs supplied cDNA or gDNA.

Original processing methods: Amplifying reference gene primers gave estimates of nucleated cell counts. The table came from immunoSEQ multiplex PCR; TCRdb's copy has only in-frame clones and leaves some out. V and J calls plus clone size are reproduced from that table; the DNA served to infer D and trimming. This table holds approximately 260,000 clones, around 87% found once. Individuals aged roughly 18 to 95 years were recruited from approximately 22 US areas. Sequenced material: PBMCs or T cells enriched from blood (not recorded which). The TCR comes from a middle-aged woman with acute COVID-19.

DNA for the CDR3: TGTGCCAGCAGGACGGGACTTCACAATGAGCAGTTCTTC. It codes for CASRTGLHNEQFF. The chain employs TRBV6-5 and TRBJ2-1; possible D gene TRBD2, 6 bases. V was cut by 6 bases and J by 5 bases, with 11 bases left in between. CDR3 length equals 13 residues. CDR1 and CDR2 from the germline V gene are MNHEY and SVGAGI.